Presented here are 26 T cell receptor beta chains from one specimen sequenced in a study of technical replicates of blood from a handful of donors. Sequencing was performed with immunoSEQ multiplex PCR; in TCRdb, only in-frame clones are kept and a portion is missing. Here the sample spans 65,000 to 90,000 clones, 92% being singletons. Sequencing was done on a sample of T cells isolated from PBMCs. These receptors came from a human donor in good health.

The chain links TRBV6-1 to TRBJ1-5; TRBD1 matches 7 bases. V lost 5 bases, J lost 6 bases, and 10 bases stayed unmatched. The germline V gene has CDR1 MNHNS and CDR2 SASEGT. The CDR3 is made up of 15 amino acids. CDR3: CASSPPTGWLQPQHF. CDR3 coding DNA: TGTGCCAGCAGTCCACCGACAGGGTGGCTTCAGCCCCAGCATTTT.

The chain couples TRBV5-1 to TRBJ2-7; 11 positions agree with TRBD2. The germline V gene has CDR1 SGHRS and CDR2 YFSETQ. The CDR3 is 15 amino acids. J gave up 1 base and V 0 bases, and 0 bases lay outside the gene matches. CDR3 region: CASSLASGGSYEQYF. CDR3 nucleotide sequence: TGCGCCAGCAGCTTGGCTAGCGGGGGGTCCTACGAGCAGTACTTC.

J is TRBJ1-2 and V is TRBV9; D not resolved. CDR1 is SGDLS, CDR2 YYNGEE, per germline. This CDR3 is built from 12 residues. Trimming cost V 0 bases and J 4 bases, with 4 bases left between them. The chain's CDR3 is CASSVDFYGYTF. CDR3 in DNA: TGTGCCAGCAGCGTAGACTTCTATGGCTACACCTTC.

The V call is TRBV4-1, the J call TRBJ2-2, with a weak D call TRBD2 (5 bases). Germline lookup yields CDR1 MGHRA and CDR2 YSYEKL. This CDR3 region has 15 residues. The germline V and J ends were trimmed by 4 bases and 6 bases, with 15 bases remaining between them. The CDR3 DNA sequence: TGCGCCAGCAGCCGGGGTGGAGGAGTATCCGGGGAGCTGTTTTTT. It yields the protein CASSRGGGVSGELFF.

The genes are TRBV18 and TRBJ2-1, with D unclear. V was shortened by 3 bases and J by 2 bases, with 8 bases between the two germline ends. The CDR3 runs 14 residues. The germline V gene has CDR1 KGHSH and CDR2 LQKENI. The CDR3 DNA reads as TGTGCCAGCTCACCCGGGTCTACCTACAATGAGCAGTTCTTC. Protein sequence: CASSPGSTYNEQFF.

The chain combines TRBV7-9 with TRBJ1-1, with D possibly being TRBD1 (5 bases). Germline V gives CDR1 SEHNR, CDR2 FQNEAQ (reference sequence). Trimming stripped 0 bases from V and 1 base from J, with 9 bases between. The CDR3 extends over 15 amino acids. CDR3: CASSLAVGQNTEAFF. The CDR3 DNA reads TGTGCCAGCAGCTTAGCCGTAGGACAGAACACTGAAGCTTTCTTT.

This clone has only one observation. This CDR3 reads CASSSTRQGLRFASNEKLFF. CDR3 bases: TGTGCCAGCAGTTCCACTAGACAGGGATTGCGGTTTGCTTCTAATGAAAAACTGTTTTTT. The chain recombines TRBV27 with TRBJ1-4; TRBD1 agrees at 7 bases. Germline V CDR1 and CDR2: MNHEY, SMNVEV (reference sequence). Trimming removed 4 bases from V and 3 bases from J; junction bases left unmatched: 20. The CDR3 loop spans 20 amino acids.

V usage is TRBV2 and J usage is TRBJ1-3; 9 bases are shared with TRBD1. J gave up 7 bases and V 5 bases, and 6 bases lay outside the gene matches. This CDR3 region has 14 residues. Germline V gene lookup returns CDR1 SNHLY and CDR2 FYNNEI. The CDR3 region is CASSQRQGGNTIYF. CDR3 bases: TGTGCCAGCAGTCAGCGACAGGGGGGGAACACCATATATTTT.

The chain recombines TRBV6-4 with TRBJ2-1, with 15 bases aligning to TRBD2. The CDR3 sequence is 18 residues long. Per the germline V gene, CDR1 is MRHNA and CDR2 is SNTAGT. V gave up 3 bases and J gave up 1 base; unmatched junction bases: 4. CDR3 amino acids: CASSELGLAGGSYNEQFF. CDR3 bases: TGTGCCAGCAGTGAACTGGGACTAGCGGGAGGATCCTACAATGAGCAGTTCTTC.

The rearrangement joins TRBV6-4 to TRBJ2-6; TRBD2 might be the D (5 bases). This CDR3 spans 15 amino acids. The V and J ends lost 5 bases and 0 bases respectively, with 8 bases between them. CDR1 is MRHNA and CDR2 is SNTAGT in the germline V gene. CDR3: CASSPGSSGANVLTF. For the CDR3, the DNA is TGTGCCAGCAGTCCGGGATCCTCTGGGGCCAACGTCCTGACTTTC.

V gene TRBV25-1 combines with J gene TRBJ1-1; D is uncertain. Germline V gene data show CDR1 as MGHDK and CDR2 as SYGVNS. The V gene lost 5 bases and the J gene lost 2 bases, with 15 bases spanning the gap. The CDR3 extends over 15 amino acids. The CDR3 DNA sequence: TGTGCCAGCAGTCCTGCCCCTACAGAAAACACTGAAGCTTTCTTT. Residues: CASSPAPTENTEAFF. The variable domain in full, completed from reference TRBV25-1 and TRBJ1-1, reads EADIYQTPRYLVIGTGKKITLECSQTMGHDKMYWYQQDPGMELHLIHYSYGVNSTEKGDLSSESTVSRIRTEHFPLTLESARPSHTSQYLCASSPAPTENTEAFFGQGTRLTVV.

The chain links TRBV4-1 to TRBJ2-7, with D perhaps TRBD2 (6 bases). Per germline, CDR1 MGHRA and CDR2 YSYEKL. Trimming cost V 4 bases and J 4 bases, with 20 bases left between them. The CDR3 totals 16 residues. Here the CDR3 reads CASSPPEASAEYEQYF. CDR3 nucleotides: TGCGCCAGCAGCCCTCCCGAGGCTAGCGCGGAATACGAGCAGTACTTC.

The rearrangement joins TRBV7-6 to TRBJ2-7, with D tentatively TRBD2 (5 bases). The length of the CDR3 is 15 residues. Germline CDR1 reads SGHVS; CDR2 reads FNYEAQ. The germline V and J ends were trimmed by 1 base and 3 bases, with 13 bases remaining between them. The CDR3 region has the DNA TGTGCCAGCAGCTTAGAAGCGGAGACCAACTACGAGCAGTACTTC. It encodes CASSLEAETNYEQYF. The entire variable domain, with the rest obtained from reference TRBV7-6 and TRBJ2-7, is as follows: GAGVSQSPRYKVTKRGQDVALRCDPISGHVSLYWYRQALGQGPEFLTYFNYEAQQDKSGLPNDRFSAERPEGSISTLTIQRTEQRDSAMYRCASSLEAETNYEQYFGPGTRLTVT.

The V and J genes are TRBV13 and TRBJ2-7; 7 bases are shared with TRBD1. The J segment lost 6 bases and the V segment lost 7 bases, leaving 12 bases of the junction unmatched. Germline V CDR1 and CDR2: PRHDT, FYEKMQ (reference sequence). The CDR3 runs 14 residues. CDR3 DNA sequence: TGTGCCAGCAAGAACCTGAGACAGGGTTCCGAGCAGTACTTC. As protein: CASKNLRQGSEQYF.

This CDR3 reads CASSLLPIEGYTF. The CDR3 nucleotides read TGTGCCAGCAGCTTGTTACCCATTGAGGGCTACACCTTC. The chain recombines TRBV5-6 with TRBJ1-2; D unclear. The CDR3 runs 13 residues. Trimming took off 1 base at V and 8 bases at J, with 12 bases between the two ends. Germline assignment: CDR1 SGHDT and CDR2 YYEEEE.

This chain uses TRBV29-1 with TRBJ2-3, with D maybe TRBD1 (5 bases). The CDR3 extends over 14 amino acids. Trimming cost V 5 bases and J 10 bases, with 22 bases left between them. In germline, CDR1 is SQVTM, CDR2 ANQGSEA. The CDR3 protein is CSVNGPGLQVPQYF. DNA of the CDR3: TGCAGCGTTAACGGGCCTGGGCTACAGGTTCCGCAGTATTTT.

The rearrangement joins TRBV6-5 to TRBJ1-2; 7 bases are shared with TRBD1. CDR1 is MNHEY and CDR2 is SVGAGI in the germline V gene. The trim removed 7 bases at V and 8 bases at J, leaving 16 bases unmatched. This CDR3 comprises 15 residues. CDR3 in amino acids: CASTRTGARVGGYTF. CDR3 coding DNA: TGTGCCAGCACCAGAACAGGGGCCAGGGTGGGAGGCTACACCTTC.

The rearrangement joins TRBV5-1 to TRBJ1-5, with a tentative D call TRBD1 (6 bases). Trimming removed 2 bases from V and 4 bases from J, with 22 bases in between. Per germline, CDR1 SGHRS and CDR2 YFSETQ. The CDR3 spans 18 residues. This CDR3 reads CASSFGIPYGDKNQPQHF. The CDR3 nucleotides read TGCGCCAGCAGCTTCGGGATACCCTATGGGGACAAGAATCAGCCCCAGCATTTT.

The chain uses TRBV6-9 and TRBJ1-2, with D maybe TRBD1 (5 bases). Germline assignment: CDR1 MNHGY and CDR2 SVAAGI. V was pared by 2 bases and J by 5 bases, with 21 bases between. The length of the CDR3 is 17 residues. The CDR3 coding sequence is TGTGCCAGCAGTTATCCCCGGCCCCAGGGCCAGAGGTATGGCTACACCTTC. Translation gives CASSYPRPQGQRYGYTF.

J is TRBJ2-7 and V is TRBV27; D unclear. CDR3 size: 15 residues. Per the germline V gene, CDR1 is MNHEY and CDR2 is SMNVEV (reference sequence). V lost 5 bases and J lost 6, with 20 bases in between. DNA of the CDR3: TGTGCCAGCAGTCCTTCGACTGCATTTGGCCGCGAGCAGTACTTC. Its translation is CASSPSTAFGREQYF.

This rearrangement joins TRBV2 to TRBJ2-5; D is possibly TRBD2 (5 bases). This CDR3 region has 15 residues. Per the germline V gene, CDR1 is SNHLY and CDR2 is FYNNEI. V lost 7 bases, J lost 1 base, and 16 bases lay in between. The CDR3 region has the DNA TGTGCCAGCATATATAGAGGGCCCCCCCAAGAGACCCAGTACTTC. Its protein product is CASIYRGPPQETQYF.

The chain carries TRBV28 and TRBJ2-3, with 8 positions matching TRBD2. CDR1 is MDHEN and CDR2 is SYDVKM in the germline V gene. Unmatched junction bases numbered 10, after V lost 5 bases and J lost 3 bases. The CDR3 extends over 16 amino acids. The CDR3 loop reads CASSPTGAGVTDTQYF. DNA of the CDR3: TGTGCCAGCAGTCCGACCGGAGCGGGAGTTACAGATACGCAGTATTTT.

The genes are TRBV5-4 and TRBJ1-1; no clear D gene. Germline loops: CDR1 SGHNT, CDR2 YYREEE (reference sequence). CDR3 length: 13 amino acids. The V and J ends lost 5 bases and 0 bases respectively, with 8 bases between them. CDR3 amino acids: CASSYNLNTEAFF. CDR3 in DNA: TGTGCCAGCAGTTATAATTTGAACACTGAAGCTTTCTTT.

The chain links TRBV5-8 to TRBJ1-5; 7 nucleotides line up with TRBD1. This CDR3 spans 12 amino acids. V shed 8 bases and J 3 bases; nucleotides not matched to a gene: 2. Germline V gives CDR1 SGHTS, CDR2 YDEGEE. The CDR3 DNA is TGTGCCAGTGGGACAGTCAATCAGCCCCAGCATTTT. It translates to CASGTVNQPQHF.

The CDR3, as DNA: TGTGCCAGCAGATACACAGTTGGCACAGATACGCAGTATTTT. This gives the protein CASRYTVGTDTQYF. The chain joins TRBV6-5 to TRBJ2-3, with D hard to call. V was clipped by 6 bases and J by 1 base, with 11 bases between them. The CDR3 is 14 amino acids. The germline CDR1 and CDR2 sequences are MNHEY and SVGAGI.

The V and J genes are TRBV5-1 and TRBJ2-1; tentative D call: TRBD1 (5 bases). The ends were cut back, 0 bases at V and 2 bases at J, with 15 bases in the middle. CDR3 size: 17 residues. Germline CDR1 SGHRS, CDR2 YFSETQ. The CDR3 DNA is TGCGCCAGCAGCTTGGTTCAGGGAACTTACACCTACAATGAGCAGTTCTTC. This encodes CASSLVQGTYTYNEQFF.